One and the same sample provided the 8 T cell receptor beta chains below, sequenced in a study of T cell responses to AZD1222 COVID-19 vaccine. Clones were sequenced by immunoSEQ multiplex PCR, and TCRdb holds only the in-frame ones, with some missing. The table has roughly 150,000 clones, around 87% seen once. This specimen consisted of peripheral blood, obtained 28 days after the second AZD1222 dose. The receptors stem from an adult who received the AZD1222 COVID-19 vaccine.

The table lists this clone with a count of one. The rearrangement uses TRBV20-1 and TRBJ2-7, with 10 positions matching TRBD2. This CDR3 contains 18 residues. The V gene end was trimmed by 3 bases and the J gene end by 0 bases; junction bases not matched to a gene: 14. Germline values: CDR1 DFQATT, CDR2 SNEGSKA (reference sequence). This CDR3 is CSASSILAGEGSSYEQYF. CDR3 nucleotides: TGCAGTGCTAGTAGTATCCTAGCGGGGGAAGGTAGCTCCTACGAGCAGTACTTC.

The chain carries TRBV28 and TRBJ2-7; D is possibly TRBD1 (6 bases). There are 12 residues in the CDR3. Trimming cost V 8 bases and J 4 bases, with 12 bases left between them. Germline V gives CDR1 MDHEN, CDR2 SYDVKM. The CDR3 DNA is TGTGCCAGCTCCATAGGGGGTTACGAGCAGTACTTC. Its protein product is CASSIGGYEQYF.

This clone turned up a few times. J is TRBJ2-1 and V is TRBV28; 9 nucleotides line up with TRBD2. CDR3 length: 15 residues. After removal of 3 bases from V and 7 bases from J, the junction contained 7 bases not matched to a gene. Germline V gene data show CDR1 as MDHEN and CDR2 as SYDVKM. In DNA, the CDR3 is TGTGCCAGCAGTTTGGTTACTAGCGGGCCTAATGAGCAGTTCTTC. Its protein is CASSLVTSGPNEQFF.

The chain employs TRBV5-1 and TRBJ2-3; D is unclear. This CDR3 region has 14 residues. V dropped 0 bases and J dropped 2 bases, with 7 bases sitting between them. Germline V gene lookup returns CDR1 SGHRS and CDR2 YFSETQ. CDR3 residues: CASSLGGDTDTQYF. CDR3 DNA: TGCGCCAGCAGCTTGGGTGGAGACACAGATACGCAGTATTTT.

The gene calls are TRBV12-5 and TRBJ1-5; D gene ambiguous. V was clipped by 5 bases and J by 6 bases, with 8 bases between them. The CDR3 spans 12 residues. Germline CDR1 and CDR2: LGHNT and FRNRAP. CDR3 amino acids: CASGALGQPQHF. The CDR3 DNA reads as TGTGCTAGTGGTGCCCTGGGTCAGCCCCAGCATTTT.

V and J are TRBV6-2 or TRBV6-3 and TRBJ2-7, with 12 bases that match TRBD2. The length of the CDR3 is 15 residues. CDR1 and CDR2 (germline): MNHEY, SVGEGT. Unmatched junction bases numbered 4, after V lost 5 bases and J lost 2 bases. CDR3 DNA sequence: TGTGCCAGCAGTAGGACTAGCGGGAACACCTACGAGCAGTACTTC. Translating it yields CASSRTSGNTYEQYF.

J is TRBJ2-5 and V is TRBV24-1; TRBD2 matches 8 bases. J lost 5 bases, V lost 0 bases, and 1 base had no gene match. The length of the CDR3 is 14 residues. The germline V gene has CDR1 KGHDR and CDR2 SFDVKD. The CDR3: CATSDLSGGETQYF. CDR3 nucleotide sequence: TGTGCCACCAGTGATTTGTCGGGGGGGGAGACCCAGTACTTC.

The chain carries TRBV15 and TRBJ2-5; possibly TRBD2 for D (5 bases). The V end was cut by 6 bases, the J end by 0 bases, with 8 bases between. Germline CDR1 is LNHNV and CDR2 is YYDKDF (reference sequence). The CDR3 covers 13 residues. In nucleotides, the CDR3 is TGTGCCACCAGGAGGGCTAACCAAGAGACCCAGTACTTC. Amino acid sequence: CATRRANQETQYF.